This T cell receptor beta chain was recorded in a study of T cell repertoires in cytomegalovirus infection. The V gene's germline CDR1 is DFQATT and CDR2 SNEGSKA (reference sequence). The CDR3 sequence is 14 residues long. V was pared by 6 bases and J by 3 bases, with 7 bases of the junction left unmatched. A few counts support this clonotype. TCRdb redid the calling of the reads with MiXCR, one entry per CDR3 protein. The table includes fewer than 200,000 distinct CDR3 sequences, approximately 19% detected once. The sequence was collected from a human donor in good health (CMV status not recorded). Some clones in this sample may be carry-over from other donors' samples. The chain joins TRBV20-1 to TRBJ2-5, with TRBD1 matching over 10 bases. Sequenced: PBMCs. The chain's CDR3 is CSATSGTGEETQYF. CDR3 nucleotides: TGCAGTGCCACCTCCGGGACAGGGGAAGAGACCCAGTACTTC.